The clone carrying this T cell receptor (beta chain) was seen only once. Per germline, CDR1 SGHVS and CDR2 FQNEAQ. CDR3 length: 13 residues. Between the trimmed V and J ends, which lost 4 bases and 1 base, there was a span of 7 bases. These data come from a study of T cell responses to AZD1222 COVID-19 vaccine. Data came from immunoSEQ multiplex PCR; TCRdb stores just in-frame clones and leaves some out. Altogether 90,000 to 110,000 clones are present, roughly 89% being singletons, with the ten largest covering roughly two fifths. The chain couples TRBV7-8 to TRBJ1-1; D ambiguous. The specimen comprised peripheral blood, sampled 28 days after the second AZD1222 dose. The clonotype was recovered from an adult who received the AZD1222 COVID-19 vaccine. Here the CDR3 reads CASSSDPNTEAFF. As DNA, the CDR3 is TGTGCCAGCAGCTCGGACCCGAACACTGAAGCTTTCTTT.